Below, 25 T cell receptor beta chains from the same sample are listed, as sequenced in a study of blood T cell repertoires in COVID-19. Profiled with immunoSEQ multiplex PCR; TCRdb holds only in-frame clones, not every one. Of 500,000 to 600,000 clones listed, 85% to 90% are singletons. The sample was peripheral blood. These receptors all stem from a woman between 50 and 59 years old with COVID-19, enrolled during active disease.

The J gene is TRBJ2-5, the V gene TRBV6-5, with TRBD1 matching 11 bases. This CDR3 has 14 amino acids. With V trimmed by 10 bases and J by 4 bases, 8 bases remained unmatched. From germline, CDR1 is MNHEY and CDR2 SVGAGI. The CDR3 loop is CAILDRGLRETQYF. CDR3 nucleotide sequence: TGTGCCATCTTGGACAGGGGGCTACGAGAGACCCAGTACTTC.

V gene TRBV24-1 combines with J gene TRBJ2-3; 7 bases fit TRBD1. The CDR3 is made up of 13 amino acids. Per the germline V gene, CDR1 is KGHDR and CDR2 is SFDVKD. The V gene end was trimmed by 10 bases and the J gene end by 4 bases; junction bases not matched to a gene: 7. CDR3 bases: TGTGCCACTTCGCGAAGGGGGCCAGATACGCAGTATTTT. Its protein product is CATSRRGPDTQYF.

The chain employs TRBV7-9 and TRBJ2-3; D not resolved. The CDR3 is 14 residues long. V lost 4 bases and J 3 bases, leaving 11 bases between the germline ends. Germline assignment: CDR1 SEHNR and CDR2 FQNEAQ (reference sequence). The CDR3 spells CASSSPGQTDTQYF. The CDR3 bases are TGTGCCAGCAGCTCCCCTGGGCAGACAGATACGCAGTATTTT.

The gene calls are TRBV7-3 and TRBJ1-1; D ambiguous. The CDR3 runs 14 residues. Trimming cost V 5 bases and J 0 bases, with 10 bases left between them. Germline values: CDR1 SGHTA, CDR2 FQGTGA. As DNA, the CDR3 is TGTGCCAGCAGCATCGACGGGTTGAACACTGAAGCTTTCTTT. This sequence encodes CASSIDGLNTEAFF.

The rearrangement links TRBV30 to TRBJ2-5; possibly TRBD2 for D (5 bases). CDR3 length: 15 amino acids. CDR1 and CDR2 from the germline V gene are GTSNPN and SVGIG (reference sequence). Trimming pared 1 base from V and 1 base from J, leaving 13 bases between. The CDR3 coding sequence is TGTGCCTGGAGTGGGCTTTCCGGGGTCCAAGAGACCCAGTACTTC. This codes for CAWSGLSGVQETQYF.

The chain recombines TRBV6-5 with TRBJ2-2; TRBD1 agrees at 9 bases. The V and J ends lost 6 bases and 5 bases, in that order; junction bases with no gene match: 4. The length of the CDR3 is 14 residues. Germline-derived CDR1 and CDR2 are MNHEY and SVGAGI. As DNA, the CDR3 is TGTGCCAGCAGACAGGGGGCGCGAACCGGGGAGCTGTTTTTT. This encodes CASRQGARTGELFF.

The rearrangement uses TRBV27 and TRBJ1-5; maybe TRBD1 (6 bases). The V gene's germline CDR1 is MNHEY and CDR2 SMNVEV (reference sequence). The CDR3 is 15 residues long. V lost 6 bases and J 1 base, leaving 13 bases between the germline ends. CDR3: CASSPDRLSNQPQHF. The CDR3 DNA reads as TGTGCCAGCAGCCCTGACAGGTTAAGCAATCAGCCCCAGCATTTT.

The CDR3 region is CASSLRSLAGMNTEAFF. CDR3 coding DNA: TGTGCCAGCAGCTTGCGGAGTCTTGCGGGCATGAACACTGAAGCTTTCTTT. The chain recombines TRBV7-2 with TRBJ1-1, with D unresolved. The CDR3 length is 17 residues. Trimming took off 3 bases at V and 0 bases at J, with 17 bases between the two ends. Germline assignment: CDR1 SGHTA and CDR2 FQGNSA.

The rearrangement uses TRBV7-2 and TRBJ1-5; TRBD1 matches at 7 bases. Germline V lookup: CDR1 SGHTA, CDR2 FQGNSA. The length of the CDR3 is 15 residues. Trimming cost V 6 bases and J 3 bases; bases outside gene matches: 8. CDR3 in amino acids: CASSYRRGPNQPQHF. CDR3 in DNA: TGTGCCAGCAGTTACCGAAGGGGGCCCAATCAGCCCCAGCATTTT.

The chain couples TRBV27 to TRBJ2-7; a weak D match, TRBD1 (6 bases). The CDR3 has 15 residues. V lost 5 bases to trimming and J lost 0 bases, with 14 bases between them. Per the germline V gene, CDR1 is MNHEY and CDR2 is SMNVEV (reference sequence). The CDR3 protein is CASSLFRGPSYEQYF. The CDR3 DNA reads TGTGCCAGCAGTCTTTTCAGGGGACCCTCCTACGAGCAGTACTTC.

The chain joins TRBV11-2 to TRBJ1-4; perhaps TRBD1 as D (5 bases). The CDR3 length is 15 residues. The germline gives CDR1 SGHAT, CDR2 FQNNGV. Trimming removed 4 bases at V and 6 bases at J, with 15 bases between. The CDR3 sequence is CASSSGRVRDEKLFF. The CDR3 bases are TGTGCCAGCAGCTCCGGCAGGGTTCGGGATGAAAAACTGTTTTTT.

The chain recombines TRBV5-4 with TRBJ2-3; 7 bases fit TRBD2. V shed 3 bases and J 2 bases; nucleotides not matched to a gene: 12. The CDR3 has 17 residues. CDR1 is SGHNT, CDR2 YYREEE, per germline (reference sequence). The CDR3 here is CASSSGRDYGLTDTQYF. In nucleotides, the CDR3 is TGTGCCAGCAGCTCTGGCCGGGACTACGGGCTCACAGATACGCAGTATTTT. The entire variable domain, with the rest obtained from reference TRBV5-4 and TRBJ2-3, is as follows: ETGVTQSPTHLIKTRGQQVTLRCSSQSGHNTVSWYQQALGQGPQFIFQYYREEENGRGNFPPRFSGLQFPNYSSELNVNALELDDSALYLCASSSGRDYGLTDTQYFGPGTRLTVL.

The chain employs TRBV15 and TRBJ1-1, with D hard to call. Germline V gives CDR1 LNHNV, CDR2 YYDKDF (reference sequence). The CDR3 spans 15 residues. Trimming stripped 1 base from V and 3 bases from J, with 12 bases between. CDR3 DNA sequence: TGTGCCACCAGCAGAGGTTCTATCGCTTACACTGAAGCTTTCTTT. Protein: CATSRGSIAYTEAFF.

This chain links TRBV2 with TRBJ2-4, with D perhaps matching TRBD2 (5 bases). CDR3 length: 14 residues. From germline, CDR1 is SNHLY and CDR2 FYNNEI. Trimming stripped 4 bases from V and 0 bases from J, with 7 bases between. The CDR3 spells CASSGGLAKNIQYF. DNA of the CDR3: TGTGCCAGCAGTGGAGGGCTAGCCAAAAACATTCAGTACTTC.

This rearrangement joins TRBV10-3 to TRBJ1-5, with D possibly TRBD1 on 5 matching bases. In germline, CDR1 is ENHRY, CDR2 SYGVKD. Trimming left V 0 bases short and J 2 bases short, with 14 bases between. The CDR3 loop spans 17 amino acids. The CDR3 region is CAISESAGRDGNQPQHF. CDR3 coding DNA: TGTGCCATCAGTGAGTCGGCGGGGCGAGATGGCAATCAGCCCCAGCATTTT.

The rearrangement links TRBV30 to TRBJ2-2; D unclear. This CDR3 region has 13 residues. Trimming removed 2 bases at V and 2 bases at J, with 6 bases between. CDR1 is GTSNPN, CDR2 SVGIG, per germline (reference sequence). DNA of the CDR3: TGTGCCTGGAGTAAGAGTAACACCGGGGAGCTGTTTTTT. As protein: CAWSKSNTGELFF. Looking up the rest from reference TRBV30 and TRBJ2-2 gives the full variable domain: SQTIHQWPATLVQPVGSPLSLECTVEGTSNPNLYWYRQAAGRGLQLLFYSVGIGQISSEVPQNLSASRPQDRQFILSSKKLLLSDSGFYLCAWSKSNTGELFFGEGSRLTVL.

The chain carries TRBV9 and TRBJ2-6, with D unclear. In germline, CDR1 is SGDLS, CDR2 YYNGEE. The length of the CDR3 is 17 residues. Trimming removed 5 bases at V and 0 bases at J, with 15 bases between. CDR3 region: CASSHPDPGSGANVLTF. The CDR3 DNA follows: TGTGCCAGCAGTCATCCTGATCCGGGCTCTGGGGCCAACGTCCTGACTTTC.

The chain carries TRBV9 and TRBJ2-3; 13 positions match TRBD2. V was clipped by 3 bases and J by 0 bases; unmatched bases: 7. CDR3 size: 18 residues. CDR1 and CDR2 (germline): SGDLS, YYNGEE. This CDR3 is CASSARLAGGSSTDTQYF. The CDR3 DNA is TGTGCCAGCAGCGCCAGACTAGCGGGGGGATCTAGCACAGATACGCAGTATTTT. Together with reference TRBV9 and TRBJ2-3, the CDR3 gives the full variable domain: DSGVTQTPKHLITATGQRVTLRCSPRSGDLSVYWYQQSLDQGLQFLIQYYNGEERAKGNILERFSAQQFPDLHSELNLSSLELGDSALYFCASSARLAGGSSTDTQYFGPGTRLTVL.

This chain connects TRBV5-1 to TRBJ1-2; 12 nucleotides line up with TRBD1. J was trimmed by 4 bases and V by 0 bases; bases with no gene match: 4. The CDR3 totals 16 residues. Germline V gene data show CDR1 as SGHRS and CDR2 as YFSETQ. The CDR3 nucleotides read TGCGCCAGCAGCTTGGAAGGGACAGGGGGCGCCTATGGCTACACCTTC. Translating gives CASSLEGTGGAYGYTF.

In nucleotides, the CDR3 is TGTGCCAGCAGTGTAGAGGGCGGGGGCGTCAGGACAGATACGCAGTATTTT. Translated, it gives CASSVEGGGVRTDTQYF. The J gene is TRBJ2-3, the V gene TRBV2, with a weak D call TRBD2 (7 bases). CDR1 and CDR2 (germline): SNHLY, FYNNEI. The CDR3 runs to 17 residues. Deletions cut 4 bases from V and 3 bases from J, with 20 bases between.

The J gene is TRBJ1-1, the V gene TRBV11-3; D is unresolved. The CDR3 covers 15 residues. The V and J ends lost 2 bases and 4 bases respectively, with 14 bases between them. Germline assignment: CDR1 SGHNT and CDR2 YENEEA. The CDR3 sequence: CASSLRSNMGTEAFF. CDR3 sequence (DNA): TGTGCCAGCAGCTTAAGGAGTAATATGGGCACTGAAGCTTTCTTT.

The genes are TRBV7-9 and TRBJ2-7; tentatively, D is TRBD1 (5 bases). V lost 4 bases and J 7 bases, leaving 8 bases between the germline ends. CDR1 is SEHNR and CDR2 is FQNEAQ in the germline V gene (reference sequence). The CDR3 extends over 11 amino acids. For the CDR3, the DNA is TGTGCCAGCAGCTCAAAGGGGGAGCAGTACTTC. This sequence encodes CASSSKGEQYF.

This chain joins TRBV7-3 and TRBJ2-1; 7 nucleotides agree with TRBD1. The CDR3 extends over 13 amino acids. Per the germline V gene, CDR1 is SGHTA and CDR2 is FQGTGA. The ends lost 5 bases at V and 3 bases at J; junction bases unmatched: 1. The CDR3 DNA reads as TGTGCCAGCAGCCCAGGGGGCTACAATGAGCAGTTCTTC. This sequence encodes CASSPGGYNEQFF.

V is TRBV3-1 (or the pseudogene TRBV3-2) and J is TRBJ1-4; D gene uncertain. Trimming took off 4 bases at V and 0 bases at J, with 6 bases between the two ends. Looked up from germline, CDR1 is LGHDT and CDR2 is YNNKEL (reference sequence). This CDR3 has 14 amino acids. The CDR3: CASSPTPTNEKLFF. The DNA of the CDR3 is TGTGCCAGCAGCCCAACACCAACTAATGAAAAACTGTTTTTT.

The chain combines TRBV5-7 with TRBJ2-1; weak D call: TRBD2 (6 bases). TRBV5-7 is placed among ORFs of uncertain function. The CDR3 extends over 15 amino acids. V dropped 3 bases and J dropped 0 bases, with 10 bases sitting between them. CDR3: CASSWWDCSYNEQFF. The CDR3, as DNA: TGTGCCAGCAGCTGGTGGGACTGCTCCTACAATGAGCAGTTCTTC.